This TCR beta chain was captured by sequencing in a study of T-cell memory formation after mild COVID-19. Study summary: There were largely donor-specific TCR clusters.

CDR1 is WNHNN, CDR2 SYGVQD, per germline (reference sequence). V lost 2 bases and J lost 3; bases outside the gene matches: 3. This CDR3 comprises 15 residues. This clonotype was recorded many times. Its antigen is still unknown. TCRdb re-called the 5' RACE reads with MiXCR, one entry per CDR3 protein. The data contain approximately 46,000 distinct CDR3 sequences, around 12% of them singletons. Points from the study as a whole: Contracting clones localized mainly to CM and EM when CD4+ and mainly to EMRA when CD8+.

Sequences were obtained from PBMCs or a T cell subset sorted from them (not recorded which). The chain joins TRBV10-1 to TRBJ2-4; TRBD1 agrees at 8 bases. This sequence originates from a man younger than 35 who had mild COVID-19 (a few samples of this study predate the infection). Cell type and time point are not known. The CDR3, as DNA: TGCGCCAGCAGTGAGGGGACAGGAGTCAAAAACATTCAGTACTTC. This encodes CASSEGTGVKNIQYF.